The following is a T cell receptor beta chain sequence with its context. It lacks a known antigen. Base qualities are not provided; no much larger clone lies one nucleotide away. CDR1 and CDR2, per the germline V gene (reference sequence), are MNHNY and SVGAGI. V drops 0 bases and J drops 5 bases, leaving 10 bases in between. Inclusive of the bounding cysteine and phenylalanine, the CDR3 is 14 residues long. This entry keeps only the CDR3 DNA: 42 bases, framed from base 1. The data are from a study of OX40 agonist ivuxolimab in advanced cancers. Turning to the overall study: The costimulatory receptor OX40 (CD134) was targeted by ivuxolimab, a fully human IgG2 agonistic monoclonal antibody. Intravenous ivuxolimab was administered to patients every 2 weeks at six dose levels: 0.01, 0.1, 0.3, 1.5, 3 and 10 mg/kg. Of the approximately 54 dose-escalation patients, hepatocellular carcinoma was present in roughly 19, melanoma in approximately 15, renal cell carcinoma in 9 and head and neck cancer in 9. The dose-escalation cohort was roughly 80% male with a mean age of approximately 60 years, ranging from roughly 23 to 90. Patients were allowed to have had prior anti-PD-1, anti-PD-L1 or anti-CTLA-4 therapy, and 40% to 45% of the dose-escalation patients had been treated with checkpoint inhibitors. Partial responses were achieved by three dose-escalation patients, of whom one had hepatocellular carcinoma and two had cutaneous melanoma. Peripheral TCRbeta sequencing was intended to test whether TCR sequence diversity was altered and clonal T-cell expansion was caused by ivuxolimab. The paper reports the monotherapy dose-escalation portion (N of about 50 patients) of the phase I ivuxolimab trial.

Study-wide conclusions, independent of this receptor: At doses of 0.1 to 3.0 mg/kg, clonal expansion of both CD4+ and CD8+ blood T cells was observed from baseline to week 6. The antigen specificity of the clonally expanded peripheral T cells was not determined. Low levels of normalized T-cell clonal expansion were also shown by some nonresponding patients. In the 0.1-3.0 mg/kg groups, partial responders were among the patients with the lowest normalized peripheral clonal expansion, particularly in CD8+ T cells. After ivuxolimab, more expanded clones were found on average in CD8+ T cells than in CD4+ T cells.

Patients with a history of autoimmune disease or receiving systemic immunosuppression were excluded from the trial. Peripheral blood for TCR sequencing was drawn from every dose cohort at baseline, at cycle 4 day 1 and at cycle 7 day 1. Samples came from an open-label, multicenter, first-in-human phase I dose-escalation trial of ivuxolimab. The trial enrolled adults with locally advanced or metastatic head and neck squamous cell, hepatocellular, melanoma or renal cell carcinoma. Before TCR sequencing, CD4+ T cells and CD8+ T cells from peripheral blood were sorted into separate populations. Genomic DNA was isolated from the sorted cells so that the TCRbeta CDR3 region could be sequenced. The immunoSEQ Assay was used for sequencing of TCRbeta CDR3 regions. Entries here come from immuneACCESS through TCRdb and include only in-frame sequences with V and J called. Some clones fail to appear in such tables; in the studies checked, an unresolved V gene covers under half of the shortfall, and the cause of the remainder is unknown. The sample table lists roughly 80,000 clones, about 82% of them with a count of one. Of the sample, 5.5% to 8% is held by the ten largest clones.

The chain links TRBV6-6 with TRBJ1-1; D gene: possibly TRBD1, on 6 matching bases. This receptor was obtained from an adult with an advanced solid tumor such as melanoma, head and neck, liver or kidney cancer. The source material was CD4+ or CD8+ T cells sorted from blood, sampled in a trial of the OX40 agonist ivuxolimab. The CDR3 reads as follows: CASSYSRQGTEAFF. The nucleotides are TGTGCCAGCAGTTACTCGAGGCAGGGGACTGAAGCTTTCTTT.